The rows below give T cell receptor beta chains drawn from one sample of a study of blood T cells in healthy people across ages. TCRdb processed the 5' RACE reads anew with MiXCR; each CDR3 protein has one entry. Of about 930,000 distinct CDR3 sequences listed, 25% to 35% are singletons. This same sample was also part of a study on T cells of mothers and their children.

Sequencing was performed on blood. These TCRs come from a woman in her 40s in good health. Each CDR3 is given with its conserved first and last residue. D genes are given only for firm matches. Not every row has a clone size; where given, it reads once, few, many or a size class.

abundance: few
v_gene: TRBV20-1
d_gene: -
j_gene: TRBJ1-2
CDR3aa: CSARARTRVLGYTF
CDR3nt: TGCAGTGCTAGAGCCCGGACCAGGGTGTTGGGCTACACCTTC

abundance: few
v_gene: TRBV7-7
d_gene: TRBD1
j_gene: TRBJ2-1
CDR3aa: CASSSRTGANYNEQFF
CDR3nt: TGTGCTAGCAGCTCCCGGACAGGGGCTAATTACAATGAGCAGTTCTTC

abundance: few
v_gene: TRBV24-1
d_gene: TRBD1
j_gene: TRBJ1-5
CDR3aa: CATSDRGGRSNQPQHF
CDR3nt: TGTGCCACCAGTGATCGAGGGGGCCGTAGCAATCAGCCCCAGCATTTT

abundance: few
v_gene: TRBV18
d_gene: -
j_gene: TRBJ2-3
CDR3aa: CASSSIVEGDTQYF
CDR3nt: TGTGCCAGCTCATCTATTGTGGAGGGAGATACGCAGTATTTT

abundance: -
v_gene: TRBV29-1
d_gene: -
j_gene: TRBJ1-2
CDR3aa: CSVDGGGPLYGYTF
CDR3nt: TGCAGCGTTGACGGGGGTGGGCCCCTCTATGGCTACACCTTC

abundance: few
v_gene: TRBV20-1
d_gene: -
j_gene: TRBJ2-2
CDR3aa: CSASSAALTGTGELFF
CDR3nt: TGCAGTGCTAGTTCGGCCGCCCTTACGGGCACCGGGGAGCTGTTTTTT

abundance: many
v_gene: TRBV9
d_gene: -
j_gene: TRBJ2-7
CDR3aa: CASSVEIAPKYEQYF
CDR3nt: TGTGCCAGCAGCGTAGAAATAGCCCCGAAATACGAGCAGTACTTC

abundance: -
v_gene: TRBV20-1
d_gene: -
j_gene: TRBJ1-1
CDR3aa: CSARIRAVNTEAFF
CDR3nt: TGCAGTGCTAGAATCAGAGCGGTGAACACTGAAGCTTTCTTT

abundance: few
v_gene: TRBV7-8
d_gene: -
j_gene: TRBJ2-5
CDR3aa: CASSSTGKQETQYF
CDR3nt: TGTGCCAGCAGCTCAACAGGGAAGCAAGAGACCCAGTACTTC

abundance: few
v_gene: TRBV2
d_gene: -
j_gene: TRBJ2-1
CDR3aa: CASSDVQRNNEQFF
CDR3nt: TGTGCCAGCAGTGATGTACAGCGAAACAATGAGCAGTTCTTC

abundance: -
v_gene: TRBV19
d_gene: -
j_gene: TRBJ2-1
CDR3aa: CASSIDHKLSWGNEQFF
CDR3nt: TGTGCCAGTAGTATAGACCATAAATTATCCTGGGGCAATGAGCAGTTCTTC

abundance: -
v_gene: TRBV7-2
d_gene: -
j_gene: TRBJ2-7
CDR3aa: CASSLRLQGAAYGQYF
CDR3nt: TGTGCCAGCAGCCTAAGACTGCAGGGTGCGGCCTACGGGCAGTACTTC

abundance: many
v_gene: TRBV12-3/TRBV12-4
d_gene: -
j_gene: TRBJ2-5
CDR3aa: CASSLTGMEETQYF
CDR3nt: TGTGCCAGCAGTCTCACAGGGATGGAGGAGACCCAGTACTTC

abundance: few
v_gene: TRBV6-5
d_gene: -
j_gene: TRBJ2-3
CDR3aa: CASRPRASPSTDTQYF
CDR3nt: TGTGCCAGCAGGCCCCGGGCCTCGCCCAGCACAGATACGCAGTATTTT

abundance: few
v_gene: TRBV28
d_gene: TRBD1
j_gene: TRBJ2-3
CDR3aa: CASSPLGQGAADTQYF
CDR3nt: TGTGCCAGCAGTCCCCTGGGACAGGGGGCCGCAGATACGCAGTATTTT

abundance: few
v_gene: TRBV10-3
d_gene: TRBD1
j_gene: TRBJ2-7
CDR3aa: CAIRPGQGNYEQYF
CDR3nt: TGTGCCATCAGGCCGGGACAGGGGAATTACGAGCAGTACTTC

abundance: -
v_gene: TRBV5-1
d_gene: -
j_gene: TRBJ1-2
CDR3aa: CAGSGYERGYEYGYTF
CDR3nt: TGCGCCGGCAGCGGTTATGAGAGGGGGTATGAGTATGGCTACACCTTC

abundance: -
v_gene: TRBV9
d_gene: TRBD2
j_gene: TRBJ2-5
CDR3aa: CASSVEWGGQETQYF
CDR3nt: TGTGCCAGCAGCGTAGAATGGGGGGGCCAAGAGACCCAGTACTTC

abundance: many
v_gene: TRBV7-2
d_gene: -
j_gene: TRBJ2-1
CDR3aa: CASSLVDSAEQFF
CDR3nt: TGTGCCAGCAGCTTAGTCGATTCCGCTGAGCAGTTCTTC

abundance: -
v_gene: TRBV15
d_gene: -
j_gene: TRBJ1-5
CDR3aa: CATSSFAAVQGYSNQPQHF
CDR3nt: TGTGCCACCAGCAGTTTTGCGGCCGTACAGGGTTATAGCAATCAGCCCCAGCATTTT

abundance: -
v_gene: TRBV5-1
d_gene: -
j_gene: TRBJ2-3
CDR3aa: CASSLEQATDTQYF
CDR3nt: TGCGCCAGCAGCTTGGAACAGGCGACAGATACGCAGTATTTT

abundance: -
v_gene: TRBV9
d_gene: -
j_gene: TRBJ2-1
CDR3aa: CASSPRIQTYNEQFF
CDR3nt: TGTGCCAGCAGCCCCCGAATACAGACTTACAATGAGCAGTTCTTC

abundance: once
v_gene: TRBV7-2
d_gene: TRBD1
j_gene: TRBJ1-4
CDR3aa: CASSPDRGREVVFF
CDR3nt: TGTGCCAGCAGCCCGGACAGGGGGCGAGAGGTAGTGTTTTTT

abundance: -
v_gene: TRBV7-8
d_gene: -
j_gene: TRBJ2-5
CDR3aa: CASRRGRTDQETQYF
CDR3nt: TGTGCCAGCAGACGAGGACGGACGGACCAAGAGACCCAGTACTTC

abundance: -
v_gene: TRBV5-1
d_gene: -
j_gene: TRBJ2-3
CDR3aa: CASSLVVGSTDTQYF
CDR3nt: TGCGCCAGCAGCTTGGTTGTCGGATCCACAGATACGCAGTATTTT

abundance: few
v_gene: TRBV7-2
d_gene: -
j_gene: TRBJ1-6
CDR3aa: CASTGGQGNSPLHF
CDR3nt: TGTGCCAGCACGGGGGGGCAGGGTAATTCACCCCTCCACTTT

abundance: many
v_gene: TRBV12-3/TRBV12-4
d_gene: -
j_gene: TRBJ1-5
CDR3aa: CASSPPVDSNQPQHF
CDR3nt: TGTGCCAGCAGTCCCCCGGTCGATAGCAATCAGCCCCAGCATTTT

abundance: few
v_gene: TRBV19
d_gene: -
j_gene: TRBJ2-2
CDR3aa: CASRVSHLAPGELFF
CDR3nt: TGTGCCAGTCGTGTGTCGCACCTAGCGCCCGGGGAGCTGTTTTTT

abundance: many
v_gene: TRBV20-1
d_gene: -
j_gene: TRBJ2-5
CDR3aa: CSASKQSQETQYF
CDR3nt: TGCAGTGCTAGCAAACAGAGCCAAGAGACCCAGTACTTC

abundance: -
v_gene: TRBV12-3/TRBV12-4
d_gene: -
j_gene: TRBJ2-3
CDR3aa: CASSFSIIGPTSTDTQYF
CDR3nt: TGTGCCAGCAGTTTCTCTATCATTGGACCTACTAGCACAGATACGCAGTATTTT

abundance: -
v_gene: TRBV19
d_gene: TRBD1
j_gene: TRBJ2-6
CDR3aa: CASRLDRGSGANVLTF
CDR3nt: TGTGCCAGTAGACTAGACAGGGGCTCTGGGGCCAACGTCCTGACTTTC

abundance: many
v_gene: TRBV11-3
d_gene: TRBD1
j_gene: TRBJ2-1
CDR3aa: CASSAGTGINEQFF
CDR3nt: TGTGCCAGCAGCGCCGGGACAGGGATCAATGAGCAGTTCTTC

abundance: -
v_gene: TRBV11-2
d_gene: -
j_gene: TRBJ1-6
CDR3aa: CASSSSIGGLHSPLHF
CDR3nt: TGTGCCAGCAGCTCCTCTATAGGCGGATTACATTCACCCCTCCACTTT

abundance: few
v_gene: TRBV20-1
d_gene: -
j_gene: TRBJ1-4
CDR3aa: CSACRAGSTNEKLFF
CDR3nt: TGCAGTGCTTGCAGGGCAGGGTCAACTAATGAAAAACTGTTTTTT

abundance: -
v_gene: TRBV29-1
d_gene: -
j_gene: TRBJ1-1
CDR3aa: CSVEEGTNTEAFF
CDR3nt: TGCAGCGTTGAAGAGGGGACGAACACTGAAGCTTTCTTT

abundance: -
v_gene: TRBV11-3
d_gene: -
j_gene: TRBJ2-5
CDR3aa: CASSFTTNRLETQYF
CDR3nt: TGTGCCAGCAGCTTTACTACGAACCGACTGGAGACCCAGTACTTC

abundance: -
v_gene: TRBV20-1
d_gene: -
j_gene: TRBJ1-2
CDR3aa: CSARAGLQGYYGYTF
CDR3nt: TGCAGTGCTAGAGCCGGACTCCAGGGTTACTATGGCTACACCTTC

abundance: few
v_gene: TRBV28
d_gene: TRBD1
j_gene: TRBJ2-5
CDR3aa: CASTNLLTGEQETQYF
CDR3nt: TGTGCCAGCACCAATCTCCTGACAGGGGAACAAGAGACCCAGTACTTC

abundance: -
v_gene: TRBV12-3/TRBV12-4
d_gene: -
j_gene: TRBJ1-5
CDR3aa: CASSLSRGPQHF
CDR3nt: TGTGCCAGCAGTCTCTCCCGGGGCCCCCAGCATTTT

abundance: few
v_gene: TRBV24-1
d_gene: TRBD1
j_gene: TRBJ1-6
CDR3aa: CATQDRAGDNSPLHF
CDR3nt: TGTGCCACCCAAGACAGGGCCGGAGATAATTCACCCCTCCACTTT

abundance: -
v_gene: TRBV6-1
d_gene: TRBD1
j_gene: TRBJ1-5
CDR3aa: CASIKEVLDRGNQPQHF
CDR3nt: TGTGCCAGCATCAAAGAGGTCCTGGACAGGGGCAATCAGCCCCAGCATTTT

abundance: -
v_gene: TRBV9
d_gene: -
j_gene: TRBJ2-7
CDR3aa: CASSPRIGDLYEQYF
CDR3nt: TGTGCCAGCAGCCCCCGGATAGGGGACCTCTACGAGCAGTACTTC

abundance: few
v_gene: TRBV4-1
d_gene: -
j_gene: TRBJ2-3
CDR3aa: CASSQDTHRQLDTQYF
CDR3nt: TGCGCCAGCAGCCAAGATACCCACCGGCAGTTAGATACGCAGTATTTT

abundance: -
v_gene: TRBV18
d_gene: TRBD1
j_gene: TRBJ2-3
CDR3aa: CASSQATGLSTDTQYF
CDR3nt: TGTGCCAGCTCGCAGGCGACAGGGTTAAGCACAGATACGCAGTATTTT

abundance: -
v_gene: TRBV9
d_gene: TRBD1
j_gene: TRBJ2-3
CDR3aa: CASSPWTGGIDTQYF
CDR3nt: TGTGCCAGCAGCCCGTGGACAGGGGGCATAGATACGCAGTATTTT

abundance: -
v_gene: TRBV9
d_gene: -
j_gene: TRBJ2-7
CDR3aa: CASSAVQGGEQYF
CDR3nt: TGTGCCAGCAGCGCAGTCCAGGGTGGCGAGCAGTACTTC

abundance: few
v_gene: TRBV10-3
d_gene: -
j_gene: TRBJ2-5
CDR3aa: CAISEGTAAQETQYF
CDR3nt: TGTGCCATCAGTGAGGGGACGGCCGCTCAGGAGACCCAGTACTTC

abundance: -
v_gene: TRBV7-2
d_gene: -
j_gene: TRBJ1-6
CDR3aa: CASSLAGVSPLHF
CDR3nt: TGTGCCAGCAGCTTAGCTGGGGTTTCACCCCTCCACTTT

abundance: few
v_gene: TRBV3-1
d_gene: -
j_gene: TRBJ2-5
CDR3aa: CASSQGRLGQGYF
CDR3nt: TGTGCCAGCAGCCAAGGTAGGCTAGGCCAAGGGTACTTC

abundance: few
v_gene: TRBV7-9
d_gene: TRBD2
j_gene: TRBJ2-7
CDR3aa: CASSLLLSGAAYEQYF
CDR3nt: TGTGCCAGCAGCCTTCTACTAAGCGGGGCAGCCTACGAGCAGTACTTC

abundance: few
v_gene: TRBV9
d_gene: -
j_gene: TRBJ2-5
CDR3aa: CASSVGSRIGPLGLETQYF
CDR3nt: TGTGCCAGCAGCGTAGGTTCTAGGATCGGCCCTCTGGGCCTAGAGACCCAGTACTTC

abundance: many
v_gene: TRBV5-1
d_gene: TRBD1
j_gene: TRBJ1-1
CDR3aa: CASSPTGQGNTEAFF
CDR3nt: TGCGCCAGCAGCCCGACGGGACAGGGGAACACTGAAGCTTTCTTT

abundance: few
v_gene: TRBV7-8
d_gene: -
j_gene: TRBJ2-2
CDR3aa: CASSLGVGQGLTSNTGELFF
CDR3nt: TGTGCCAGCAGCCTAGGGGTGGGGCAGGGGCTTACCTCGAACACCGGGGAGCTGTTTTTT

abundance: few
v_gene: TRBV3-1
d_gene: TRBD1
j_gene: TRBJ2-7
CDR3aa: CASSPLGQGASEQYF
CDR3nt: TGTGCCAGCAGCCCTTTGGGACAGGGGGCCTCCGAGCAGTACTTC

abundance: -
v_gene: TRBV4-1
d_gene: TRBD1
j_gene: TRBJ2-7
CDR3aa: CASSERQGAAYEQYF
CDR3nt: TGCGCCAGCAGCGAAAGACAGGGGGCGGCCTACGAGCAGTACTTC

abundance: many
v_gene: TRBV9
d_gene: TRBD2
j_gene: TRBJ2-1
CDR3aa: CASSEGTHGGVNEQFF
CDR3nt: TGTGCCAGCAGCGAGGGTACACACGGGGGGGTCAATGAGCAGTTCTTC

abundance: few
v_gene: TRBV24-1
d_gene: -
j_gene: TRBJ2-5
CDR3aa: CATSDFGGSQEAQYF
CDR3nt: TGTGCCACCAGTGATTTCGGGGGCTCCCAAGAGGCCCAGTACTTC